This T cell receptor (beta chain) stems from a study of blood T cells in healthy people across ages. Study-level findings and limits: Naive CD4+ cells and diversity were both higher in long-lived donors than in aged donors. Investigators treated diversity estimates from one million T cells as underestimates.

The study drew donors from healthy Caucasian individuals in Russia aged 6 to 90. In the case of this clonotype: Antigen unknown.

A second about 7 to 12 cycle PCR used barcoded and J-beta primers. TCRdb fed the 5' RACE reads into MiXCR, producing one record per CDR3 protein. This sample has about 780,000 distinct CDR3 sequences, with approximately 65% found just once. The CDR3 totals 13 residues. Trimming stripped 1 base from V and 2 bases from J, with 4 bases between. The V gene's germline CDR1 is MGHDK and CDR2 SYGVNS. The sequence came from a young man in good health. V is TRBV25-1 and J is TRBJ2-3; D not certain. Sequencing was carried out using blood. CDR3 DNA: TGTGCCAGCAGTGAATTTTTCACAGATACGCAGTATTTT. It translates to CASSEFFTDTQYF.